Presented here are 9 T cell receptor beta chains from one specimen sequenced in a study of blood T cell repertoires in COVID-19. Assay used: immunoSEQ multiplex PCR; TCRdb lists only in-frame clones, some missing. The sample has approximately 190,000 clones, roughly 91% seen once; the top ten hold approximately 5.5%. Source material: peripheral blood. These receptors came from a man aged 40-55 years with active or convalescent COVID-19.

This chain connects TRBV6-5 to TRBJ2-5; 10 bases map to TRBD2. Germline-derived CDR1 and CDR2 are MNHEY and SVGAGI. V lost 4 bases and J lost 2; bases outside the gene matches: 7. This CDR3 region has 16 residues. The CDR3 protein is CASSSTSLAGQETQYF. CDR3 nucleotides: TGTGCCAGCAGTTCCACCTCACTAGCGGGGCAAGAGACCCAGTACTTC.

In this sample, this clone turned up once. The chain carries TRBV4-1 and TRBJ1-1; possible D gene TRBD1, 6 bases. Trimming cost V 3 bases and J 3 bases, with 11 bases left between them. CDR1 is MGHRA and CDR2 is YSYEKL in the germline V gene. CDR3 length: 14 amino acids. CDR3 in DNA: TGCGCCAGCAGCCAGATAACAGGGCACACTGAAGCTTTCTTT. Translation gives CASSQITGHTEAFF.

This clone was seen only once. The V and J genes are TRBV4-1 and TRBJ2-1, with unresolved D. V dropped 0 bases and J dropped 0 bases, with 6 bases sitting between them. Germline CDR1 and CDR2: MGHRA and YSYEKL. The CDR3 loop spans 15 amino acids. The CDR3 is CASSQEARSYNEQFF. DNA for the CDR3: TGCGCCAGCAGCCAAGAGGCTCGCTCCTACAATGAGCAGTTCTTC.

This chain joins TRBV7-2 and TRBJ2-7, with a weak D call TRBD2 (6 bases). Germline CDR1 is SGHTA and CDR2 is FQGNSA. Trimming cost V 2 bases and J 7 bases, with 18 bases left between them. The CDR3 length is 15 residues. The CDR3 sequence: CASSLPPRGKKEQYF. CDR3 DNA: TGTGCCAGCAGCTTACCCCCCCGGGGGAAGAAAGAGCAGTACTTC.

The chain employs TRBV24-1 and TRBJ2-5; possibly TRBD1 for D (6 bases). CDR1 is KGHDR and CDR2 is SFDVKD in the germline V gene. Trimming took 3 bases from V and 2 from J, leaving 9 bases between them. This CDR3 region has 14 residues. The CDR3: CATSDPGHQETQYF. The CDR3 coding sequence is TGTGCCACCAGTGATCCGGGACATCAAGAGACCCAGTACTTC.

The chain has TRBV7-6 and TRBJ2-3, with D uncertain. V lost 2 bases and J lost 3, with 6 bases in between. Germline values: CDR1 SGHVS, CDR2 FNYEAQ. This CDR3 spans 13 amino acids. In DNA, the CDR3 is TGTGCCAGCAGCTTATCGGTTACAGATACGCAGTATTTT. Translating gives CASSLSVTDTQYF.

This clone was observed a handful of times. This rearrangement joins TRBV29-1 to TRBJ2-2; 15 bases match TRBD2. Per germline, CDR1 SQVTM and CDR2 ANQGSEA. The J segment lost 6 bases and the V segment lost 5 bases, leaving 7 bases of the junction unmatched. This CDR3 region has 16 residues. The CDR3 region is CSVRTSGRAVPGELFF. The CDR3 region has the DNA TGCAGCGTTAGGACTAGCGGGAGGGCCGTTCCCGGGGAGCTGTTTTTT.

The chain employs TRBV6-6 and TRBJ2-2; possibly TRBD1 for D (6 bases). The length of the CDR3 is 16 residues. Looked up from germline, CDR1 is MNHNY and CDR2 is SVGAGI (reference sequence). The V end lost 7 bases, the J end lost 6 bases, and 21 bases lay between the germline ends. The CDR3 bases are TGTGCCAGCACCAGAAACCTCAGGGGATCGGCCGGGGAGCTGTTTTTT. It yields the protein CASTRNLRGSAGELFF.

The chain links TRBV11-2 to TRBJ2-7, with D tentatively TRBD1 (6 bases). This CDR3 has 15 residues. Germline CDR1 SGHAT, CDR2 FQNNGV. Trimming pared 3 bases from V and 3 bases from J, leaving 15 bases between. Written as DNA, the CDR3 is TGTGCCAGCAGCTTGGGGGCTGGGACCTACTACGAGCAGTACTTC. Its protein product is CASSLGAGTYYEQYF.